The 18 T cell receptor beta chains below were found in one sample sequenced in a study of blood T cell repertoires in COVID-19. The repertoire was sequenced with immunoSEQ multiplex PCR; TCRdb's copy has only in-frame clones and lacks some. The profile covers about 160,000 clones, with 75% to 85% appearing a single time and 11% taken by the ten largest. Sequencing was performed on peripheral blood. These receptors all stem from a human donor in a cohort sampled during active COVID-19.

The V call is TRBV7-2, the J call TRBJ2-7; 8 bases are shared with TRBD1. Germline V gene data show CDR1 as SGHTA and CDR2 as FQGNSA. The junction had 12 bases not matched to a gene; V was cut back by 4 bases and J by 13 bases. This CDR3 is built from 13 residues. The CDR3 spells CASSSGQGIKFYF. CDR3 bases: TGTGCCAGCAGCTCCGGACAGGGCATAAAATTCTACTTC.

This clone was recorded once. The rearrangement joins TRBV5-1 to TRBJ2-5, with a weak D call TRBD2 (7 bases). Germline-derived CDR1 and CDR2 are SGHRS and YFSETQ. The CDR3 loop spans 15 amino acids. Trimming took 1 base from V and 10 from J, leaving 20 bases between them. This CDR3 reads CASSLSGGEIEGQYF. CDR3 in DNA: TGCGCCAGCAGCTTGTCGGGGGGCGAAATAGAAGGCCAGTACTTC.

The genes are TRBV19 and TRBJ2-2; the D is unclear. Per germline, CDR1 LNHDA and CDR2 SQIVND (reference sequence). This CDR3 spans 11 amino acids. V lost 6 bases and J 8 bases, leaving 7 bases between the germline ends. This CDR3 is CASSQQGELFF. The DNA of the CDR3 is TGTGCCAGTAGCCAACAGGGGGAGCTGTTTTTT.

The chain uses TRBV9 and TRBJ2-3; a possible D gene is TRBD1 (5 bases). CDR3 size: 16 residues. Trimming pared 3 bases from V and 5 bases from J, leaving 19 bases between. Germline CDR1 reads SGDLS; CDR2 reads YYNGEE. This CDR3 reads CASSATIRVGGDTQYF. CDR3 sequence (DNA): TGTGCCAGCAGCGCAACGATCAGGGTAGGTGGAGATACGCAGTATTTT. The whole variable domain, remainder taken from reference TRBV9 and TRBJ2-3, is DSGVTQTPKHLITATGQRVTLRCSPRSGDLSVYWYQQSLDQGLQFLIQYYNGEERAKGNILERFSAQQFPDLHSELNLSSLELGDSALYFCASSATIRVGGDTQYFGPGTRLTVL.

The rearrangement joins TRBV5-4 to TRBJ2-5; no clear D gene. This CDR3 has 14 residues. Germline loops: CDR1 SGHNT, CDR2 YYREEE (reference sequence). V shed 0 bases and J shed 2 bases, with 8 bases lying between them. The CDR3, as DNA: TGTGCCAGCAGCTTGGAAGCGACTCAAGAGACCCAGTACTTC. It is translated as CASSLEATQETQYF.

The chain is built from TRBV11-2 and TRBJ2-7; tentative D call: TRBD1 (5 bases). V lost 3 bases to trimming and J lost 1 base, with 13 bases between them. The CDR3 totals 15 residues. Germline lookup yields CDR1 SGHAT and CDR2 FQNNGV. CDR3 sequence: CASSFFGHSSYEQYF. The CDR3 DNA reads as TGTGCCAGCAGCTTTTTTGGACACTCTTCCTACGAGCAGTACTTC.

The chain couples TRBV21-1 to TRBJ2-1; TRBD2 is the table's D call, not checked against the DNA. TRBV21-1 has pseudogene status. The CDR3 contains 14 residues. CDR3 loop: CASSKGGSYNEQFF. The CDR3, as DNA: TGTGCCAGCAGCAAGGGGGGATCCTACAATGAGCAGTTCTTC.

The rearrangement links TRBV25-1 to TRBJ2-5, with TRBD2 identical over 7 bases. The V gene end was trimmed by 9 bases and the J gene end by 5 bases; junction bases not matched to a gene: 12. The CDR3 is 14 amino acids. CDR1 is MGHDK, CDR2 SYGVNS, per germline. The CDR3 nucleotides are TGTGCCAGTTCCTCCGGGAGGCCCTTTGAGACCCAGTACTTC. This gives the protein CASSSGRPFETQYF.

The chain links TRBV28 to TRBJ2-2; the match to TRBD2 covers 11 bases. CDR1 and CDR2 from the germline V gene are MDHEN and SYDVKM. The length of the CDR3 is 19 residues. Losses at the gene ends were 5 bases for V and 1 base for J; bases not matched to a gene: 12. The CDR3 DNA reads as TGTGCCAGCAGTCCCCGGTTTAGCGGGGGGGGAAAGAACACCGGGGAGCTGTTTTTT. The encoded protein is CASSPRFSGGGKNTGELFF.

The chain couples TRBV5-1 to TRBJ1-2; 9 bases are a match to TRBD1. Germline CDR1 is SGHRS and CDR2 is YFSETQ. Trimming removed 0 bases from V and 8 bases from J; junction bases left unmatched: 8. This CDR3 spans 15 amino acids. The CDR3 reads CASSLGETGGSGYTF. CDR3 DNA: TGCGCCAGCAGCTTGGGTGAGACAGGGGGTTCCGGCTACACCTTC. Drawing the rest from reference TRBV5-1 and TRBJ1-2, the complete variable domain is KAGVTQTPRYLIKTRGQQVTLSCSPISGHRSVSWYQQTPGQGLQFLFEYFSETQRNKGNFPGRFSGRQFSNSRSEMNVSTLELGDSALYLCASSLGETGGSGYTFGSGTRLTVV.

J is TRBJ1-1 and V is TRBV7-9; D not resolved. There are 13 residues in the CDR3. The germline gives CDR1 SEHNR, CDR2 FQNEAQ (reference sequence). Between the trimmed V and J ends, which lost 4 bases and 7 bases, there was a span of 13 bases. CDR3 nucleotides: TGTGCCAGCAGCTCAAAGGTGGGAGGTGAAGCTTTCTTT. Its protein is CASSSKVGGEAFF. Full variable domain (missing parts from reference TRBV7-9 and TRBJ1-1): DTGVSQNPRHKITKRGQNVTFRCDPISEHNRLYWYRQTLGQGPEFLTYFQNEAQLEKSRLLSDRFSAERPKGSFSTLEIQRTEQGDSAMYLCASSSKVGGEAFFGQGTRLTVV.

The V call is TRBV5-4, the J call TRBJ2-7; 8 nucleotides align to TRBD1. In germline, CDR1 is SGHNT, CDR2 YYREEE (reference sequence). CDR3 size: 14 residues. Losses at the gene ends were 4 bases for V and 2 bases for J; bases not matched to a gene: 5. Here the CDR3 DNA reads TGTGCCAGCAGCCGCGGACAGGGCACCTACGAGCAGTACTTC. This sequence encodes CASSRGQGTYEQYF.

This sequence joins TRBV4-1 and TRBJ2-6, with TRBD1 matching 7 bases. Germline V CDR1 and CDR2: MGHRA, YSYEKL. V was clipped by 5 bases and J by 4 bases; unmatched bases: 14. The CDR3 covers 18 residues. The CDR3 region has the DNA TGCGCCAGCAGCACAGAGGTGAAGGGGGCCGCCGGGGCCAACGTCCTGACTTTC. Amino acids: CASSTEVKGAAGANVLTF.

The rearrangement links TRBV4-1 to TRBJ2-3; 9 bases map to TRBD2. Germline trimming cut 2 bases from V and 2 bases from J; bases unmatched to any gene: 5. The CDR3 extends over 16 amino acids. Germline CDR1 is MGHRA and CDR2 is YSYEKL. The CDR3 DNA reads TGCGCCAGCAGCCAAACTCTAGCGGGGTCCACAGATACGCAGTATTTT. Residues: CASSQTLAGSTDTQYF.

The V gene is TRBV15, the J gene TRBJ1-5; 8 nucleotides match TRBD1. Germline V gene data show CDR1 as LNHNV and CDR2 as YYDKDF (reference sequence). After removal of 3 bases from V and 6 bases from J, the junction contained 10 bases not matched to a gene. The CDR3 runs to 16 residues. The CDR3 spells CATSRSVPGGFQPQHF. As DNA, the CDR3 is TGTGCCACCAGCAGGTCAGTCCCAGGGGGCTTTCAGCCCCAGCATTTT.

Comments on this clone: Different DNA sequences within this sample yield the same CDR3. The chain combines TRBV12-3 or TRBV12-4 with TRBJ1-1; D possibly corresponds to TRBD1 (5 bases). CDR3 length: 13 amino acids. V lost 3 bases, J lost 5 bases, and 10 bases lay in between. The DNA of the CDR3 is TGTGCCAGCAGTTTGGGGGGTGGTACTGAAGCTTTCTTT. It yields the protein CASSLGGGTEAFF.

Here the CDR3 reads CASSSRQGSYNEQFF. CDR3 sequence (DNA): TGTGCCAGCAGTTCCCGACAGGGCTCCTACAATGAGCAGTTCTTC. J is TRBJ2-1 and V is TRBV6-2 or TRBV6-3; 7 positions match TRBD1. The germline V gene encodes CDR1 MNHEY and CDR2 SVGEGT. The CDR3 is 15 residues long. The V and J ends lost 4 bases and 0 bases, in that order; junction bases with no gene match: 3.

The V call is TRBV4-3, the J call TRBJ2-2, with D possibly matching TRBD2 (5 bases). This CDR3 spans 17 amino acids. Between the trimmed V and J ends, which lost 1 base and 0 bases, there was a span of 12 bases. Germline lookup yields CDR1 LGHNA and CDR2 YSLEER. The CDR3 protein is CASSQGTHIANTGELFF. In DNA, the CDR3 is TGCGCCAGCAGCCAAGGGACTCATATCGCGAACACCGGGGAGCTGTTTTTT.